This T cell receptor (beta chain) appears in the sequencing data of a study of human T cells and chemical hapten exposure. Across the whole study: DPC 0.01% went on the upper back by patch test, with reading at 6 days. Study observations and caveats: Sensitization with DPC brought no change to TCRs above 1 in 1000 in frequency.

This clonotype has at least ten counts. The target antigen is unknown. TCRdb used MiXCR to reprocess the RACE reads, holding one entry per CDR3 protein. The data contain 65,000 to 70,000 distinct CDR3 sequences, approximately 11% of them singletons. Documented time point: pre-sensitization, week 0. Sample treatment: therapeutic diphenylcyclopropenone sensitization with weekly scalp DPC. The template was total RNA from unfractionated whole blood. The origin of this receptor is a woman between 50 and 59 years old with alopecia areata. Some clones in this sample may be carry-over from other donors' samples. The sample here was whole blood, taken in connection with sensitization to the hapten diphenylcyclopropenone (DPC).

The CDR3 loop is CASSFRDEQFF. The CDR3 nucleotides are TGTGCCAGCAGTTTTAGAGATGAGCAGTTCTTC. V is TRBV28 and J is TRBJ2-1; D is uncertain. Germline V gene sequence: CDR1 MDHEN, CDR2 SYDVKM. The V end was cut by 3 bases, the J end by 8 bases, with 5 bases between. This CDR3 comprises 11 residues.